This TCR beta chain was recovered during a study of blood T cell repertoires in COVID-19 (TCRdb year 2020). A note on the overall study: Samples covering the acute and convalescent phases of COVID-19 were provided by collaborators in the United States, Italy and Spain. The prospective study material was composed of cDNA or gDNA derived from T cells, B-cell-depleted T cells, or PBMCs. The dataset comprised deeply sampled blood TCRbeta repertoires from subjects exposed to, actively infected with, or recovered from COVID-19. A freely available public database, intended as a resource for researchers studying the immune response to SARS-CoV-2, is where the repertoires were released. Samples were obtained from the ongoing ImmuneRACE study (first 160 participants) and from over 1,000 subjects provided by 6 global collaborators. Sample metadata almost always included a de-identified subject ID, COVID-19 status, age in years and sex. Where available, HLA class I and class II types were obtained from metadata supplied by the sample provider rather than from assay-based typing. Broad study findings and their caveats: The amount of clinical and demographic metadata varied by source and participant and was provided uncurated.

This clone was seen once. Which antigen it targets is not known. Base qualities are not provided; no much larger clone lies one nucleotide away. There are 15 amino acids in the CDR3, from cysteine to phenylalanine inclusive. Just CDR3 DNA is preserved here, 45 bases in frame from base 1. Trimming at the junction amounts to 2 bases on V and 4 bases on J, and the germline ends lie 11 bases apart. As encoded in the germline V gene (reference sequence), CDR1 is SEHNR while CDR2 is FQNEAQ. The collaborating institutions used their own protocols to collect whole blood in K2EDTA tubes. For TCRbeta analysis, collaborator samples were shipped as frozen whole blood, as isolated PBMCs, or as DNA extracted from either sample type. TCRbeta CDR3 regions were amplified from genomic DNA using the immunoSEQ Assay, a bias-controlled multiplex PCR. On the authors' methods: The number of nucleated cells in each sample was estimated from the amplification of reference gene primers within the assay. To quantify the absolute abundance of each unique TCRbeta CDR3 rearrangement, sequence reads were collapsed and filtered. Productive Simpson clonality was computed per sample as the square root of Simpson's diversity index over productive rearrangements. This immuneACCESS table, as held by TCRdb, lists in-frame sequences with V and J called but not all clones. Of the missing ones, under half trace to an unresolved V gene in checked studies; the others have no known cause. Clonal size and the V and J genes are those of that table, whereas D and trimming came from the DNA. The sample profile shows fewer than 200,000 clones; about 86% of them were found once. About a tenth of the sample goes to the ten largest clones.

The rearrangement combines TRBV7-9 with TRBJ2-2; TRBD1 might be the D gene, on 5 matching bases. Sequenced input: peripheral blood. The sequence was collected from a man between 65 and 79 years old with active or convalescent COVID-19. Here is the DNA: TGTGCCAGCAGCTTAAGGGGAACAGTCACCGGGGAGCTGTTTTTT. Its translation is CASSLRGTVTGELFF.